This T cell receptor (beta chain) is drawn from a study of T cell responses to AZD1222 COVID-19 vaccine. As concerns this clone: The antigen is not known.

Study observations and caveats: There were repertoire samples only from the period after the peak T cell response. There were vaccine-associated CD4 TCRs across spike, dominant at 160-218 and 743-854. Clonal diversity may have been underestimated in mostly white British donors. Breadth and depth of Spike-specific TCRs rose after two AZD1222 doses.

Measured with immunoSEQ multiplex PCR; TCRdb has only the in-frame clones, and not every one. The sample has over 70,000 clones, roughly 85% seen once; the top ten hold just over 20%. This TCR was sampled from an adult in good health. The sequences come from peripheral blood, collected on day 0 of AZD1222 vaccination.

CDR3 protein: CASSLSNVNEQFF. DNA for the CDR3: TGTGCCAGCAGCTTATCTAATGTTAATGAGCAGTTCTTC. The gene calls are TRBV7-6 and TRBJ2-1; D not resolved. The CDR3 has 13 amino acids. From germline, CDR1 is SGHVS and CDR2 FNYEAQ. The V gene lost 2 bases and the J gene lost 7 bases, with 9 bases spanning the gap.